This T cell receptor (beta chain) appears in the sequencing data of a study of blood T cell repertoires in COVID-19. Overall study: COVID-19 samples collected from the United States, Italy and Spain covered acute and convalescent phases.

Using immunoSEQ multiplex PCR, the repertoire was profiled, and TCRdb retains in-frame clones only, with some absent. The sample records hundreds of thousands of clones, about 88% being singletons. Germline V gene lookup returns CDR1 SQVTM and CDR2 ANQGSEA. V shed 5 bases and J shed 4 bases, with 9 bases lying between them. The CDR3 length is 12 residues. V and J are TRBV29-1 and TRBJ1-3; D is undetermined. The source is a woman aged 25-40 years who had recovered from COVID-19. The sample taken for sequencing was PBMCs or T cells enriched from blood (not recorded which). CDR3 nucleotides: TGCAGCGTTAGAAGCGGGGGAAACACCATATATTTT. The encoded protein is CSVRSGGNTIYF.